This T cell receptor beta chain emerged from a study of T and B cells in COVID-19 patients (dated by TCRdb to 2018 to 2021). For context, the study as a whole: In this study, adaptive immunity was profiled in COVID-19 patients who either had active infection or had recovered, using TRB and IGH repertoire sequencing of peripheral blood. A recovered cohort included about 18 patients who provided some 22 samples, and most of these patients had mild to moderate COVID-19 treated on an outpatient basis. A median age of approximately 32 years was recorded in the recovered cohort versus about 70 years in the active-infection cohort. Of the roughly 20 patients in the active-infection cohort, fewer than 15 were critically ill and needed mechanical ventilation or ECMO. Comorbidities linked to unfavorable COVID-19 outcome were present in most of the 20 patients in the active-infection cohort. The repository of TCR and BCR sequences included some 70 time points from 40 or so patients, and more than 8 million TCR sequences were analysed. Two patients belonged to both the recovered and active cohorts because samples were available from active disease and after recovery. An age-matched reference group of approximately 39 healthy donors negative for COVID-19 antibodies served as the comparison for repertoire analyses. Up to 9 follow-up blood samples were collected per patient, with some samples spanning different disease stages in the same individual.

The CDR3 covers 18 residues, taking in both the cysteine and the phenylalanine. Solely the CDR3 DNA is kept, with 54 bases framed from the first base. The V and J ends are trimmed by 0 bases and 5 bases, leaving 19 bases between them. From a lookup of the germline V gene, CDR1 and CDR2 are MNHEY and SVGEGT. This clonotype was seen a handful of times. The clone's antigen remains unknown. Base qualities are not recorded, but no much larger clone differs from it by a single base. Sequencing was performed on an Illumina MiSeq. Multiplex PCR with BIOMED2 TRB-A/B primer pools was used to amplify the TRB rearrangements. Illumina-compatible adapters and 7-nucleotide sample barcodes were attached to the amplicons through two consecutive PCRs. Phusion HS II polymerase was used for all library PCRs. Amplicons were purified from gel with the NucleoSpin Gel and PCR Clean-up kit, quantified on Qubit, and pooled at 3.5 to 4.5 nM. Before Illumina next-generation sequencing, the quality of the amplicon pool was assessed on an Agilent 2100 Bioanalyzer. The source study handled its data this way. MiXCR 3.0.8 with the default MiXCR reference library was used to annotate TRB rearrangements. Non-productive reads and sequences with fewer than 2 reads were removed, and every unique CDR3 nucleotide sequence was treated as one clone. Clonality, diversity, richness and V-J gene usage were computed in R 3.5.1. TCR clustering by CDR3 similarity used GLIPH2, with generation probabilities calculated by OLGA. Only GLIPH2 clusters containing at least four unique TCR clonotypes present in at least three individuals were kept. Through fastp at Q25 and MiXCR, TCRdb rebuilt clones from the public reads, retaining in-frame beta chains. Each CDR3 protein gets just one entry, which takes the most common genes and DNA from the rows behind it. The V and J calls and clone size come from TCRdb's table, not from the authors' own analysis. This sample holds 1,500 to 1,800 distinct CDR3 sequences; roughly 29% were observed only once. Approximately 80% of the sample rests with the top ten.

Genomic DNA extracted from blood, in amounts of 250-500 ng, served as the starting material for amplifying TRB repertoires. The research as a whole found: The reported TCR clusters were stated to require prospective validation before clinical use. Specific T cell subsets (CD4+/Treg/CD8+) and sorted SARS-CoV-2-responsive or tetramer+ T cells had not yet been sequenced, and these experiments were ongoing. The cohort was considered too small to assess HLA contributions to COVID-19 susceptibility or severity. TRBV/TRBJ gene usage was reported as strongly skewed in patients with COVID-19. A total of fewer than 3,000 TCR clusters were exclusive to the recovered cohort, and 31 of those clusters were low-pGen clusters. Few blood samples were available from mildly ill patients while symptoms were present, and early samples from severe cases were likewise scarce. During active COVID-19 the TRB repertoires were highly clonal, but at recovery diversity and richness rose above the levels seen in healthy donors.

The V and J genes are TRBV6-2 or TRBV6-3 and TRBJ2-2; the D region possibly corresponds to TRBD1 (6 bases align). The specimen was blood. The receptor's source is a human donor with active COVID-19. The CDR3 protein is CASSYSDLPGVQTGELFF. The nucleotides read TGTGCCAGCAGTTACTCTGACCTTCCAGGGGTGCAAACCGGGGAGCTGTTTTTT.